What follows is one T cell receptor beta chain and its context. There is no known antigen for this receptor. Per-base quality was not reported, and no clone a single base away is much larger than it. The CDR3, cysteine through phenylalanine, is 14 amino acids long. The only DNA kept is the CDR3, 42 bases in frame from the first base. V loses 6 bases at its end and J loses 0 bases; junction bases beyond the gene matches: 4. From a lookup of the germline V gene, CDR1 and CDR2 are SQVTM and ANQGSEA. This sample is part of a study of T cells in Graves' hyperthyroidism and ophthalmopathy (dated by TCRdb to the late 2010s). About the full investigation: To identify TCR V-J signatures that set the groups apart, the researchers used a discovery cohort of 100 patients, made up of 40 to 45 with Graves' ophthalmopathy and 55 to 65 with stable Graves' hyperthyroidism. Whether ophthalmopathy could be predicted prospectively was tested in an independent validation cohort made up of under 20 hyperthyroidism patients plus 17 patients who later progressed to ophthalmopathy. The approximately 100 discovery patients were divided at random into training and test sets in a 7:3 ratio. The study also compared thyroid tissue and blood T-cell repertoires from more than 5 Graves' hyperthyroidism patients. After blood sampling, hyperthyroidism patients were treated with methimazole at a starting dose of 30 mg daily, and ophthalmopathy patients were treated with high-dose intravenous methylprednisolone. The paper reports TCR Vbeta CDR3 sequencing of over 130 peripheral blood samples: 40 or so ophthalmopathy, under 85 hyperthyroidism and approximately 17 progressor patients.

Exclusion was applied to patients with uncontrolled infections, other autoimmune diseases, pregnancy or lactation. Diagnoses were based on clinical symptoms, serum thyroxine and TRAb, thyroid ultrasound and orbital computed tomography. Total RNA was extracted with Trizol reagent, and quality was checked on an Agilent 2100 Bioanalyzer. What the work shows at the level of the full study, not this receptor alone: A model built on a 13 V-J signature distinguished ophthalmopathy from stable hyperthyroidism, reaching around 87% sensitivity and about 81% specificity in cross-validation and 80%/75% in testing. No statistical method was used to set the sample size in advance, and investigators knew the group allocation. During validation, the model predicted progression to ophthalmopathy a median of roughly 7.1 months ahead of onset, with 70.59% sensitivity and roughly 72% specificity. Most expanded thyroid clonotypes (frequency above 0.001) were also detected in blood, suggesting blood repertoires may reflect thyroid immune responses.

The TCR beta CDR3 regions were amplified from the RNA transcripts. The first round of RT-PCR for the TCR CDR3 was performed with the HTBI primer set and the Qiagen OneStep RT-PCR kit. Libraries were constructed in a second round of multiplex PCR, after which size selection and purification were carried out. The libraries were sequenced on an Illumina HiSeq2000 using paired-end 100 bp reads. As for the original processing: Raw data were processed with SOAPnuke, discarding reads with adapters, uncalled bases, mean Phred below 15, or no exact constant-primer or identifier match. COPE v1.2.5 was used to merge the high-quality paired reads, and each unique nucleotide sequence was defined as a clonotype. Clonotypes were aligned to IMGT TRBV, TRBD and TRBJ reference segments using MiTCR v1.1. Analysis was restricted to V-J combinations with a frequency above 0.0001, which covered roughly 99% of repertoires. The TCS score was defined as F50 (clonal expansion) divided by E x V (chaos), with BLOSUM62-based TCRdist calculated between CDR3 peptides within each V-J. Welch's t-statistics and random forest reduced around 520 V-J features to under 15, which were used in a naive Bayes classifier (R e1071). The Morisita-Horn index was used to measure how similar the thyroid and blood repertoires were. Using fastp at Q25 and MiXCR, TCRdb reprocessed the public reads and kept productive beta chains. CDR3 protein sequences are deduplicated, and each keeps its most common genes and DNA. TCRdb's processing, not the authors', yielded these V and J calls. The sample includes roughly 500,000 distinct CDR3 sequences, with about half observed a single time. Around a fifth of the sample comes from the top ten.

The receptor's source is an adult woman with Graves' disease, either hyperthyroidism or ophthalmopathy (not recorded which). The sequence is built from TRBV29-1 and TRBJ1-3; TRBD1 aligns with 8 central bases. Sequenced: peripheral blood or thyroid tissue (not recorded which). The nucleotide sequence reads as follows: TGCAGCGTCGGGACAGGTTTCTCTGGAAACACCATATATTTT. Its protein product is CSVGTGFSGNTIYF.